These 13 T cell receptor beta chains were all obtained from the same sample, sequenced in a study of T cells in Graves' hyperthyroidism and ophthalmopathy. RNA transcripts were the template for amplifying TCR beta CDR3 regions. An initial round of RT-PCR targeting the TCR CDR3 relied on the HTBI primer set. TCRdb analysed the multiplex PCR reads with MiXCR anew, one entry per CDR3 protein. The table includes 300,000 to 400,000 distinct CDR3 sequences, approximately 18% detected once. The specimen was blood. These receptors came from a woman aged 45-65 years with Graves' hyperthyroidism.

The J gene is TRBJ2-5, the V gene TRBV20-1, with a weak D call TRBD2 (6 bases). Germline V gene sequence: CDR1 DFQATT, CDR2 SNEGSKA (reference sequence). The CDR3 spans 13 residues. Trimming took off 6 bases at V and 1 base at J, with 12 bases between the two ends. The CDR3 coding sequence is TGCAGTGCCAAGGCGGGACTCCAAGAGACCCAGTACTTC. Translating gives CSAKAGLQETQYF.

This clonotype was detected ten times or more. The CDR3 DNA reads TGCGCCAGCAGCTTGGCGGCAGGAGGAAACACCATATATTTT. Protein product: CASSLAAGGNTIYF. The rearrangement joins TRBV5-1 to TRBJ1-3; D gene uncertain. Trimming removed 0 bases from V and 4 bases from J, with 8 bases in between. Germline V gene sequence: CDR1 SGHRS, CDR2 YFSETQ. This CDR3 contains 14 residues.

This clonotype was found a few times. The chain is built from TRBV18 and TRBJ2-5; no clear D. V gave up 6 bases and J gave up 0 bases, with 11 bases separating them. Germline CDR1 reads KGHSH; CDR2 reads LQKENI. CDR3 length: 14 residues. The CDR3 region is CASSPAPYQETQYF. In nucleotides, the CDR3 is TGTGCCAGCTCCCCGGCCCCATACCAAGAGACCCAGTACTTC.

This clonotype was picked up many times. V and J are TRBV18 and TRBJ2-5; D perhaps matches TRBD2 (6 bases). Per germline, CDR1 KGHSH and CDR2 LQKENI. This CDR3 contains 14 residues. V shed 3 bases and J shed 5 bases, with 13 bases lying between them. Here the CDR3 reads CASSPPTSSETQYF. Written as DNA, the CDR3 is TGTGCCAGCTCACCGCCGACTAGTTCCGAGACCCAGTACTTC.

This clonotype was detected only a few times. Since a much larger clone is just one base distant, this may be a read error. The chain combines TRBV20-1 with TRBJ1-4; maybe TRBD1 (6 bases). The CDR3 length is 15 residues. Germline V gives CDR1 DFQATT, CDR2 SNEGSKA (reference sequence). CDR3 nucleotides: TGCAGTGCTGGAGATCCGGGACACCTTAATGAAAAACTGTTTTTT. Encoded protein: CSAGDPGHLNEKLFF.

This clonotype was counted between two and nine times. The chain links TRBV7-9 to TRBJ1-2; no firm D call. CDR1 SEHNR and CDR2 FQNEAQ come from the germline V gene (reference sequence). This CDR3 has 12 residues. Trimming left V 2 bases short and J 5 bases short, with 6 bases between. Written as DNA, the CDR3 is TGTGCCAGCAGCTTACAGGTTTATGGCTACACCTTC. The encoded protein is CASSLQVYGYTF.

This clonotype occurred a few times. The chain has TRBV20-1 and TRBJ2-1, with D possibly TRBD2 on 6 matching bases. The V and J ends lost 2 bases and 9 bases respectively, with 20 bases between them. The germline CDR1 and CDR2 sequences are DFQATT and SNEGSKA (reference sequence). The length of the CDR3 is 15 residues. CDR3 in DNA: TGCAGTGCTAGAACAACGGGAGTTCGGGTAGGTGAGCAGTTCTTC. Its protein product is CSARTTGVRVGEQFF.

This clonotype was recorded many times. The chain carries TRBV5-1 and TRBJ1-1; weak D call: TRBD1 (5 bases). V was trimmed by 4 bases and J by 5 bases, leaving 18 bases between them. The germline gives CDR1 SGHRS, CDR2 YFSETQ. This CDR3 spans 15 amino acids. DNA of the CDR3: TGCGCCAGCAGCCTTCTTGGGAGGGGCGAAACTGAAGCTTTCTTT. This gives the protein CASSLLGRGETEAFF.

This clonotype was seen a handful of times. The chain recombines TRBV20-1 with TRBJ2-6; 7 positions agree with TRBD2. The V gene's germline CDR1 is DFQATT and CDR2 SNEGSKA (reference sequence). With 0 bases clipped from V and 0 bases from J, the junction kept 8 bases outside the gene matches. This CDR3 spans 18 amino acids. CDR3 DNA sequence: TGCAGTGCTAGAGATCGAGCGGGGCGGACCTCTGGGGCCAACGTCCTGACTTTC. Amino acids: CSARDRAGRTSGANVLTF.

This clonotype showed up many times. The chain employs TRBV20-1 and TRBJ2-7; TRBD2 matches 10 bases. Germline V gene sequence: CDR1 DFQATT, CDR2 SNEGSKA (reference sequence). V trimming: 2 bases; J trimming: 4 bases; junction bases outside the gene matches: 5. The CDR3 runs 14 residues. CDR3 in amino acids: CSARQLAGPYEQYF. The CDR3 nucleotides are TGCAGTGCTAGACAACTAGCGGGACCTTACGAGCAGTACTTC.

The chain has TRBV19 and TRBJ2-1, with D possibly matching TRBD1 (6 bases). The CDR3 sequence is 17 residues long. The V and J ends lost 7 bases and 0 bases respectively, with 19 bases between them. Germline CDR1 LNHDA, CDR2 SQIVND (reference sequence). The CDR3 protein is CASKETGIPSSYNEQFF. The CDR3 coding sequence is TGTGCCAGTAAGGAAACAGGGATTCCTAGCTCCTACAATGAGCAGTTCTTC.

This clonotype appeared many times. The gene calls are TRBV20-1 and TRBJ1-2, with TRBD1 matching over 8 bases. With 4 bases clipped from V and 7 bases from J, the junction kept 11 bases outside the gene matches. This CDR3 spans 14 amino acids. Germline V gene data show CDR1 as DFQATT and CDR2 as SNEGSKA (reference sequence). This CDR3 reads CSAKSGGNLGGYTF. CDR3 coding DNA: TGCAGTGCTAAATCAGGGGGCAATCTCGGTGGCTACACCTTC.

Many counts were recorded for this clonotype. The chain employs TRBV19 and TRBJ2-1; 8 bases map to TRBD2. Germline V gene data show CDR1 as LNHDA and CDR2 as SQIVND (reference sequence). After removal of 5 bases from V and 10 bases from J, the junction contained 10 bases not matched to a gene. The CDR3 is made up of 14 amino acids. The CDR3 nucleotides read TGTGCCAGTAGTTTGACTAGCGTTCAAGAGGAGCAGTTCTTC. The encoded protein is CASSLTSVQEEQFF.